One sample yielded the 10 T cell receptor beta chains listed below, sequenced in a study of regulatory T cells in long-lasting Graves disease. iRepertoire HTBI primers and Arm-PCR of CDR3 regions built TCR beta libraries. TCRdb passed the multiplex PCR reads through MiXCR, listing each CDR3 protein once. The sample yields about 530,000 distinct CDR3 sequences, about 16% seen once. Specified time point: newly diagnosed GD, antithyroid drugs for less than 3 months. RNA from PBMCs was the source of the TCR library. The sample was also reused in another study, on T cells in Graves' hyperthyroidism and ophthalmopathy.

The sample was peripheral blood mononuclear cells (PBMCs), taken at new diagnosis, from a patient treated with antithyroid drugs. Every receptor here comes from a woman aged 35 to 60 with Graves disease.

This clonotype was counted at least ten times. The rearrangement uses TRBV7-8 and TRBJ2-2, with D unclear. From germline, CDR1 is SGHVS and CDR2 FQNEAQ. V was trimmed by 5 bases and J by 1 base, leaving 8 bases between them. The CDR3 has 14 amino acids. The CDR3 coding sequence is TGTGCCAGCAGCCCAAGGGTGAACACCGGGGAGCTGTTTTTT. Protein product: CASSPRVNTGELFF.

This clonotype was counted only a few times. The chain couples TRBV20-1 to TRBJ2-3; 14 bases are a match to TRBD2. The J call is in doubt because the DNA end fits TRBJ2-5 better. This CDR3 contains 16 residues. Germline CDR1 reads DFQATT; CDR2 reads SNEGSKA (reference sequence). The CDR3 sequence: CSALPGLAGVGETQYF. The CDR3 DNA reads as TGCAGTGCTCTTCCGGGACTAGCGGGGGTGGGTGAGACCCAGTACTTC.

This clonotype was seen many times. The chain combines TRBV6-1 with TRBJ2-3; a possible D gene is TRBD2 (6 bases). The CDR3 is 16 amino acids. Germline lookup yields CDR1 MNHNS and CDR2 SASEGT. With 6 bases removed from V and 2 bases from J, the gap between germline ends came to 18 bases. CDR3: CASSRTMSPVTDTQYF. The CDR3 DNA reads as TGTGCCAGCAGCCGGACTATGTCTCCTGTCACAGATACGCAGTATTTT.

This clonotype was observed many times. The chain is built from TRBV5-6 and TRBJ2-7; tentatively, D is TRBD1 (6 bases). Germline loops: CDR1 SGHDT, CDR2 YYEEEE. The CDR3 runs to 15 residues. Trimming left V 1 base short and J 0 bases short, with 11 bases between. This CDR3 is CASSLWTVSSYEQYF. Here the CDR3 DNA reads TGTGCCAGCAGCTTGTGGACAGTTAGCTCCTACGAGCAGTACTTC.

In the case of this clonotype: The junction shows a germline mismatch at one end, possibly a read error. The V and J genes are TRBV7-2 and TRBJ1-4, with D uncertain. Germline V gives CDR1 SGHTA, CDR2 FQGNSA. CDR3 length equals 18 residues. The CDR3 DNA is TGTGCGAGCAGCTTACGGCTGGTTCGGAGACCAACTAATGAAAAACTGTTTTTT. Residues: CASSLRLVRRPTNEKLFF.

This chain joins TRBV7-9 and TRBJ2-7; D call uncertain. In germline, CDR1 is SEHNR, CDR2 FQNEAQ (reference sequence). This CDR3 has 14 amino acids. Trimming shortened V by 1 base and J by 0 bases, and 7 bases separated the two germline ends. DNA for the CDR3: TGTGCCAGCAGCTTAGAACCGGTCTCCTACGAGCAGTACTTC. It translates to CASSLEPVSYEQYF.

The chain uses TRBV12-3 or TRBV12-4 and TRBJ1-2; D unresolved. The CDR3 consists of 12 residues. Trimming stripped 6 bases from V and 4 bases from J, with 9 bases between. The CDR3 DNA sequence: TGTGCCAGCAGATTCGACCGCTATGGCTACACCTTC. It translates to CASRFDRYGYTF.

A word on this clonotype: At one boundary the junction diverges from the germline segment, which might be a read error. CDR3 residues: CASSPVGGSGYAF. DNA of the CDR3: TGTGCCAGCAGCCCCGTCGGGGGGAGCGGCTACGCCTTC. The chain links TRBV3-1 to TRBJ1-2; maybe TRBD1 (5 bases). The CDR3 has 13 residues. Germline V gene lookup returns CDR1 LGHDT and CDR2 YNNKEL (reference sequence).

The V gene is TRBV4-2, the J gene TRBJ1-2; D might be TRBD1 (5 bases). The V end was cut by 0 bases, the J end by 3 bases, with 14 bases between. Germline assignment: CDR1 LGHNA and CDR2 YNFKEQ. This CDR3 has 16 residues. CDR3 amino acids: CASSQDRRGPDYGYTF. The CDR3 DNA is TGTGCCAGCAGCCAAGATAGAAGGGGTCCCGACTATGGCTACACCTTC.

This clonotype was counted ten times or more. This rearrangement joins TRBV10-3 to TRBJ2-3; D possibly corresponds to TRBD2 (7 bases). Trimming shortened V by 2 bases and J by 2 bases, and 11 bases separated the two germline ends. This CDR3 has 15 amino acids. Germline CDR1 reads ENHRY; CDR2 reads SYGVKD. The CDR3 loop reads CAISEGGALTDTQYF. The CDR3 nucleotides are TGTGCCATCAGTGAGGGGGGGGCCCTCACAGATACGCAGTATTTT.